Listed here are 24 T cell receptor beta chains from one sample, sequenced in a study of vaccination and CD4 T cells after COVID-19. The antigens for these receptors are not known. The Oncomine TCR Beta short-read assay sequenced DNA from cultured CD4+ T cells. Each CDR3 protein is one row after TCRdb ran MiXCR on the PCR reads. The table includes some 11,000 distinct CDR3 sequences, around 49% detected once. The treatment here: roughly 10-day PBMC culture with coronavirus spike peptide pools or control peptides (ViraFEST assay). Sample: CD4+ T cells from blood, cultured in vitro. All receptors derive from a human donor who had recovered from COVID-19.

The chain uses TRBV5-1 and TRBJ2-3; D is unresolved. CDR1 and CDR2 (germline): SGHRS, YFSETQ. The CDR3 length is 16 residues. The germline V and J ends were trimmed by 0 bases and 0 bases, with 11 bases remaining between them. The chain's CDR3 is CASSLGSYISTDTQYF. CDR3 bases: TGCGCCAGCAGCTTGGGAAGCTATATTAGCACAGATACGCAGTATTTT.

Here the CDR3 DNA reads TGCAGTGCTAGAGACGGGACAGGGGGTGAAAAACTGTTTTTT. Protein: CSARDGTGGEKLFF. V and J are TRBV20-1 and TRBJ1-4; 11 bases match TRBD1. Per germline, CDR1 DFQATT and CDR2 SNEGSKA (reference sequence). Losses at the gene ends were 0 bases for V and 7 bases for J; bases not matched to a gene: 1. The CDR3 is made up of 14 amino acids.

The chain employs TRBV28 and TRBJ2-1; TRBD2 matches 7 bases. The CDR3 contains 14 residues. CDR1 is MDHEN and CDR2 is SYDVKM in the germline V gene. J lost 7 bases, V lost 3 bases, and 6 bases had no gene match. The CDR3 loop is CASSLSGGSNEQFF. The CDR3 DNA sequence: TGTGCCAGCAGTTTGTCGGGAGGTTCTAATGAGCAGTTCTTC.

This clonotype turned up a few times. The rearrangement links TRBV20-1 to TRBJ2-2; 8 positions match TRBD1. In germline, CDR1 is DFQATT, CDR2 SNEGSKA (reference sequence). V lost 0 bases to trimming and J lost 1 base; unmatched junction nucleotides: 4. The CDR3 sequence is 16 residues long. In nucleotides, the CDR3 is TGCAGTGCTAGAGACCCCGGACAGGGGAACACCGGGGAGCTGTTTTTT. Its translation: CSARDPGQGNTGELFF.

This clonotype was observed a handful of times. This sequence joins TRBV7-8 and TRBJ2-7, with D unclear. This CDR3 region has 16 residues. CDR1 SGHVS and CDR2 FQNEAQ come from the germline V gene. V gave up 5 bases and J gave up 0 bases, with 17 bases separating them. CDR3 sequence reads: CASSPRRARSSYEQYF. The CDR3 region has the DNA TGTGCCAGCAGCCCCAGAAGGGCTAGGAGCTCCTACGAGCAGTACTTC.

The genes are TRBV30 and TRBJ2-7; TRBD2 is a possible D gene (6 bases). The germline CDR1 and CDR2 sequences are GTSNPN and SVGIG (reference sequence). Trimming took 4 bases from V and 5 from J, leaving 21 bases between them. The length of the CDR3 is 15 residues. CDR3 nucleotide sequence: TGTGCCTGGACCCCGTCGAGGCGGGACGCCGACGAGCAGTACTTC. Protein product: CAWTPSRRDADEQYF.

The gene calls are TRBV5-5 and TRBJ2-5; no clear D gene. Germline V gives CDR1 SGHKS, CDR2 YYEKEE (reference sequence). The CDR3 extends over 12 amino acids. Trimming removed 3 bases at V and 5 bases at J, with 8 bases between. CDR3 amino acids: CASSSLRETQYF. CDR3 sequence (DNA): TGTGCCAGCAGCTCCCTTCGGGAGACCCAGTACTTC.

V gene TRBV6-2 or TRBV6-3 combines with J gene TRBJ2-2, with no clear D. Between the trimmed V and J ends, which lost 2 bases and 3 bases, there was a span of 4 bases. The CDR3 covers 13 residues. In germline, CDR1 is MNHEY, CDR2 SVGEGT. The CDR3 reads CASSYTDTGELFF. CDR3 bases: TGTGCCAGCAGTTACACGGACACCGGGGAGCTGTTTTTT.

This clonotype was found a few times. The CDR3 sequence is CSALESGSGSSDTQYF. CDR3 DNA sequence: TGCAGTGCCCTTGAGTCAGGTAGCGGGAGCTCAGATACGCAGTATTTT. The chain is built from TRBV20-1 and TRBJ2-3; 9 bases map to TRBD2. V gave up 6 bases and J gave up 4 bases; unmatched junction bases: 14. Germline V lookup: CDR1 DFQATT, CDR2 SNEGSKA (reference sequence). The CDR3 consists of 16 residues.

The J gene is TRBJ2-2, the V gene TRBV28; D not resolved. Germline CDR1 reads MDHEN; CDR2 reads SYDVKM. Between the trimmed V and J ends, which lost 6 bases and 8 bases, there was a span of 13 bases. There are 13 residues in the CDR3. This CDR3 reads CASSPGPKGELFF. The CDR3 coding sequence is TGTGCCAGCAGCCCAGGACCCAAAGGGGAGCTGTTTTTT.

The V call is TRBV19, the J call TRBJ2-7; 8 positions agree with TRBD1. Losses at the gene ends were 4 bases for V and 5 bases for J; bases not matched to a gene: 10. Germline CDR1 reads LNHDA; CDR2 reads SQIVND (reference sequence). The CDR3 consists of 15 residues. CDR3 bases: TGTGCCAGTAGTAGCCGCTGGACAGGGCCCCACGAGCAGTACTTC. Translating gives CASSSRWTGPHEQYF. The whole variable domain, remainder taken from reference TRBV19 and TRBJ2-7, is DGGITQSPKYLFRKEGQNVTLSCEQNLNHDAMYWYRQDPGQGLRLIYYSQIVNDFQKGDIAEGYSVSREKKESFPLTVTSAQKNPTAFYLCASSSRWTGPHEQYFGPGTRLTVT.

The chain has TRBV20-1 and TRBJ2-7, with D uncertain. CDR3 length: 8 residues. Deletions cut 8 bases from V and 5 bases from J, with 4 bases between. From germline, CDR1 is DFQATT and CDR2 SNEGSKA (reference sequence). CDR3 in amino acids: CSTNEQYF. The DNA of the CDR3 is TGCAGTACCAACGAGCAGTACTTC.

The genes are TRBV10-3 and TRBJ2-1, with TRBD2 identical over 7 bases. The CDR3 extends over 14 amino acids. CDR1 is ENHRY, CDR2 SYGVKD, per germline. V trimming: 9 bases; J trimming: 2 bases; junction bases outside the gene matches: 7. CDR3 coding DNA: TGTGCCATACACCCTAGCGGTACCTACAATGAGCAGTTCTTC. It is translated as CAIHPSGTYNEQFF.

The rearrangement joins TRBV28 to TRBJ1-2, with 10 nucleotides matching TRBD1. This CDR3 region has 17 residues. J was trimmed by 4 bases and V by 6 bases; bases with no gene match: 14. The germline V gene has CDR1 MDHEN and CDR2 SYDVKM. Here the CDR3 reads CASSPSGQGRGSYGYTF. CDR3 nucleotides: TGTGCCAGCAGCCCTTCGGGACAGGGGAGGGGATCCTATGGCTACACCTTC.

This sequence joins TRBV5-1 and TRBJ1-4; D ambiguous. CDR3 length: 13 amino acids. V shed 3 bases and J shed 13 bases, with 16 bases lying between them. Germline CDR1 reads SGHRS; CDR2 reads YFSETQ. The CDR3 region has the DNA TGCGCCAGCAGCTGGGAGGAGGGAACTATACTGTTTTTT. Its translation is CASSWEEGTILFF.

A few counts support this clonotype. The genes are TRBV2 and TRBJ2-7, with 7 bases fitting TRBD1. The V gene's germline CDR1 is SNHLY and CDR2 FYNNEI. Germline trimming cut 6 bases from V and 6 bases from J; bases unmatched to any gene: 14. CDR3 length: 15 amino acids. In DNA form, the CDR3 reads TGTGCCAGCAGCGCGCCCGGGACAGCCCTTGGCGAGCAGTACTTC. Protein product: CASSAPGTALGEQYF.

The rearrangement links TRBV2 to TRBJ2-7; 10 bases align to TRBD2. Germline CDR1 and CDR2: SNHLY and FYNNEI. CDR3 size: 15 residues. Losses at the gene ends were 9 bases for V and 3 bases for J; bases not matched to a gene: 11. DNA for the CDR3: TGTGCCAGTAACCTAGCGGGAGATCCCTACTACGAGCAGTACTTC. Amino acid sequence: CASNLAGDPYYEQYF.

The V gene is TRBV7-7, the J gene TRBJ2-2; 7 nucleotides agree with TRBD1. Germline loops: CDR1 SSHAT, CDR2 FNYEAQ (reference sequence). V lost 5 bases and J lost 5; bases outside the gene matches: 14. There are 17 residues in the CDR3. The CDR3 spells CASSPNLQGMETGELFF. The CDR3, as DNA: TGTGCCAGCAGCCCGAATTTACAGGGGATGGAAACCGGGGAGCTGTTTTTT. The whole variable domain, filled in from reference TRBV7-7 and TRBJ2-2, reads GAGVSQSPRYKVTKRGQDVTLRCDPISSHATLYWYQQALGQGPEFLTYFNYEAQPDKSGLPSDRFSAERPEGSISTLTIQRTEQRDSAMYRCASSPNLQGMETGELFFGEGSRLTVL.

This clonotype was found once. This chain uses TRBV7-3 with TRBJ2-3; 9 positions agree with TRBD2. CDR1 is SGHTA, CDR2 FQGTGA, per germline. After removal of 2 bases from V and 2 bases from J, the junction contained 5 bases not matched to a gene. The CDR3 spans 16 residues. As DNA, the CDR3 is TGTGCCAGCAGCTTACGAGGACTAGCGTCCACAGATACGCAGTATTTT. Its translation: CASSLRGLASTDTQYF.

As DNA, the CDR3 is TGTGCCAGCAGCCTAACCACAGGGGGCGCAGGGAACTATGGCTACACCTTC. It is translated as CASSLTTGGAGNYGYTF. The chain has TRBV28 and TRBJ1-2; the match to TRBD1 covers 9 bases. There are 17 residues in the CDR3. V was pared by 6 bases and J by 2 bases, with 13 bases of the junction left unmatched. Germline loops: CDR1 MDHEN, CDR2 SYDVKM.

This sequence joins TRBV5-4 and TRBJ1-3, with a tentative D call TRBD1 (6 bases). The V end was cut by 3 bases, the J end by 4 bases, with 11 bases between. This CDR3 contains 14 residues. Germline CDR1 and CDR2: SGHNT and YYREEE (reference sequence). CDR3 DNA: TGTGCCAGCAGCTATGGACAGCCAGGAAACACCATATATTTT. Residues: CASSYGQPGNTIYF.

This clonotype has only a few counts. The chain recombines TRBV7-8 with TRBJ1-2; D call uncertain. The CDR3 runs 14 residues. Germline V CDR1 and CDR2: SGHVS, FQNEAQ. Trimming shortened V by 1 base and J by 7 bases, and 13 bases separated the two germline ends. This CDR3 reads CASSLDERPRGYTF. CDR3 sequence (DNA): TGTGCCAGCAGCTTAGATGAGCGCCCCCGTGGCTACACCTTC.

This rearrangement joins TRBV6-2 or TRBV6-3 to TRBJ2-5; D might be TRBD2 (5 bases). There are 13 residues in the CDR3. Germline CDR1 is MNHEY and CDR2 is SVGEGT. V was shortened by 2 bases and J by 4 bases, with 8 bases between the two germline ends. CDR3 nucleotide sequence: TGTGCCAGCAGTTACGAGGGAACAGAGACCCAGTACTTC. Translated, it gives CASSYEGTETQYF.

The chain has TRBV7-3 and TRBJ2-6, with a possible D match to TRBD2 (5 bases). The CDR3 runs to 16 residues. V lost 5 bases and J 3 bases, leaving 14 bases between the germline ends. Germline CDR1 and CDR2: SGHTA and FQGTGA. The DNA of the CDR3 is TGTGCCAGCAGCCAACTAGACACCCTTGGGGCCAACGTCCTGACTTTC. Protein: CASSQLDTLGANVLTF.